This TCR beta chain was sequenced during a study of cytomegalovirus exposure and HLA in healthy donors. Researchers ran the PCR with 60 Vbeta and 13 Jbeta primers. Assay: immunoSEQ multiplex PCR; the TCRdb copy retains only in-frame clones and omits some. This sample has approximately 200,000 clones, with 70% to 80% found just once. This sequence originates from a girl between 2 and 10 years old in good health and CMV-seronegative. The material sequenced was PBMCs.

The CDR3 here is CASSRTGTSGHEQYF. The CDR3 bases are TGTGCCAGCAGTCGTACCGGGACTAGCGGCCACGAGCAGTACTTC. This chain connects TRBV6-6 to TRBJ2-7; TRBD2 aligns across 11 bases. Per germline, CDR1 MNHNY and CDR2 SVGAGI (reference sequence). This CDR3 has 15 amino acids. J lost 5 bases, V lost 5 bases, and 8 bases had no gene match.